This T cell receptor beta chain was sequenced in a study of early T cells in non-severe SARS-CoV-2 infection. On the study more broadly: Chains were not paired, and sequencing was done on bulk RNA from unsorted whole blood.

One entry per CDR3 protein results from TCRdb running MiXCR on the 5' RACE reads. The sample lists about 50,000 distinct CDR3 sequences, about 9.3% occurring once. This clonotype was picked up a small number of times. This CDR3 spans 16 amino acids. V dropped 6 bases and J dropped 3 bases, with 17 bases sitting between them. In germline, CDR1 is LNHDA, CDR2 SQIVND (reference sequence). The sequenced sample consisted of whole blood. This rearrangement joins TRBV19 to TRBJ2-2; D tentatively reads TRBD1 or TRBD2 (7 bases each). The TCR comes from an adult who was a healthcare worker with PCR-confirmed SARS-CoV-2 infection or an uninfected control (not recorded which). This chain's CDR3 is CASSQGEREYTGELFF. In DNA form, the CDR3 reads TGTGCCAGTAGCCAGGGGGAGCGGGAATACACCGGGGAGCTGTTTTTT.